This TCR beta chain emerged from a study of technical replicates of blood from several donors. The repertoire was sequenced with immunoSEQ multiplex PCR; TCRdb's copy has only in-frame clones and lacks some. The table has approximately 79,000 clones, approximately 97% seen once. This clonotype was sampled from a human donor in good health. Sequenced sample: T cells isolated from PBMCs.

The CDR3 region has the DNA TGTGCCAGCAGTTTCGACAGGTTGAACACTGAAGCTTTCTTT. Its translation is CASSFDRLNTEAFF. This chain links TRBV6-5 with TRBJ1-1; weak D call: TRBD1 (6 bases). Per germline, CDR1 MNHEY and CDR2 SVGAGI. The CDR3 length is 14 residues. Trimming removed 4 bases at V and 0 bases at J, with 9 bases between.